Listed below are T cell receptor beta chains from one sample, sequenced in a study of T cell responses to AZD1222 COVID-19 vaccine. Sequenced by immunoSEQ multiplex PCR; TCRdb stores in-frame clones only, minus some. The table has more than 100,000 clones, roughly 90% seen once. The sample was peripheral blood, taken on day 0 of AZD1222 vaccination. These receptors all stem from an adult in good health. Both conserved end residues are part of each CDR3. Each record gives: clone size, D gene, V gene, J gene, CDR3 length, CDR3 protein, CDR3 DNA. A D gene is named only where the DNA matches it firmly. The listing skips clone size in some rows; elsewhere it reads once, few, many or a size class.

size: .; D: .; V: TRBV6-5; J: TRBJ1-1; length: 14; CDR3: CASAGTFMNTEAFF; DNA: TGTGCCAGCGCCGGGACATTCATGAACACTGAAGCTTTCTTT
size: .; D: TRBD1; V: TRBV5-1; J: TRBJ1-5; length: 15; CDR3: CASSGAQGSNQPQHF; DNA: TGCGCCAGCAGCGGCGCACAGGGGAGCAATCAGCCCCAGCATTTT
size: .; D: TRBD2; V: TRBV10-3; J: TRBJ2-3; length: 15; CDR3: CAISESGLAGDTQYF; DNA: TGTGCCATCAGTGAGTCGGGACTAGCGGGGGATACGCAGTATTTT
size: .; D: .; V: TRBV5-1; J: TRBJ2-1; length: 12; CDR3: CASSLMVGEQFF; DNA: TGCGCCAGCAGCTTGATGGTCGGTGAGCAGTTCTTC
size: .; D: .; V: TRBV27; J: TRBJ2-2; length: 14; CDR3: CASSFLGGTGELFF; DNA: TGTGCCAGCAGTTTTCTTGGGGGCACCGGGGAGCTGTTTTTT
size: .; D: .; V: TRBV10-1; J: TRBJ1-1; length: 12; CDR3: CASSEPGTEAFF; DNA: TGCGCCAGCAGTGAACCAGGGACTGAAGCTTTCTTT
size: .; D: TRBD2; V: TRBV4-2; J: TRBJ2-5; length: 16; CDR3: CASSQASGGAIETQYF; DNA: TGTGCCAGCAGCCAAGCTAGCGGGGGGGCCATAGAGACCCAGTACTTC
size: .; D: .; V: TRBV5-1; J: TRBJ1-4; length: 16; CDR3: CASRTASGGLNEKLFF; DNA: TGCGCCAGCAGAACGGCCTCGGGGGGACTAAATGAAAAACTGTTTTTT
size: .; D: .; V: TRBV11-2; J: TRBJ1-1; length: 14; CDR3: CASSRKGGNTEAFF; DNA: TGTGCCAGCAGCCGGAAAGGGGGGAACACTGAAGCTTTCTTT
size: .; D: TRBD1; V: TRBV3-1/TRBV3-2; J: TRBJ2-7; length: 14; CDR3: CASSRDRGADEQYF; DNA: TGTGCCAGCAGCCGAGACAGGGGAGCGGACGAGCAGTACTTC
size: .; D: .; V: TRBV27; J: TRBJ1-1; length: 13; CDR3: CASSQNRETEAFF; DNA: TGTGCCAGCAGTCAAAACAGGGAGACTGAAGCTTTCTTT
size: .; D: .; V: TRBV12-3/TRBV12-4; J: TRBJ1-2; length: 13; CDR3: CASSSQGRYGYTF; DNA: TGTGCCAGCAGTTCACAGGGCCGCTATGGCTACACCTTC
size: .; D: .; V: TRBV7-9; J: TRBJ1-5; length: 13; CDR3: CASSLGVNQPQHF; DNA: TGTGCCAGCAGCCTTGGGGTCAATCAGCCCCAGCATTTT
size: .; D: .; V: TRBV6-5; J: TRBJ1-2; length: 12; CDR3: CGEEGTAYGYTF; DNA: TGTGGTGAGGAGGGGACGGCCTATGGCTACACCTTC
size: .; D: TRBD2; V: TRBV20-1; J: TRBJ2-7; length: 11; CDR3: CSATTGGGQYF; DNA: TGCAGTGCTACCACCGGGGGGGGACAGTACTTC
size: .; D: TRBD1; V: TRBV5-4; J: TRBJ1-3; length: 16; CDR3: CASSFRDSFSGNTIYF; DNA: TGTGCCAGCAGCTTTAGGGACAGTTTCTCTGGAAACACCATATATTTT
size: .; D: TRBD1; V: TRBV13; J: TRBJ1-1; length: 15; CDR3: CASNTGDRASTEAFF; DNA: TGTGCCAGCAACACTGGGGACAGGGCGAGCACTGAAGCTTTCTTT
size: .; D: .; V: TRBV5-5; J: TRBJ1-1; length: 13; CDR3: CASSFADNTEAFF; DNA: TGTGCCAGCAGCTTCGCGGATAACACTGAAGCTTTCTTT
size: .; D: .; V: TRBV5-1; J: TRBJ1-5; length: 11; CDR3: CASSGNQPQHF; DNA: TGCGCCAGCAGCGGCAATCAGCCCCAGCATTTT
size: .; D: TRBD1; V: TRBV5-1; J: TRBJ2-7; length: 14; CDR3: CASSPGQTAGEQYF; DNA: TGCGCCAGCAGCCCGGGACAGACCGCGGGCGAGCAGTACTTC
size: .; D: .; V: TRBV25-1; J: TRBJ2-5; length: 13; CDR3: CASSGAGVETQYF; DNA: TGTGCCAGCAGTGGAGCAGGGGTAGAGACCCAGTACTTC
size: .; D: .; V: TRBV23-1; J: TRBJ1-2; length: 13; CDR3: CASSQSPGLGYTF; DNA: TGCGCCAGCAGTCAATCGCCGGGGTTGGGCTACACCTTC
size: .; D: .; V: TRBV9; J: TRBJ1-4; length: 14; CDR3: CASSVAGANEKLFF; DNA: TGTGCCAGCAGCGTTGCTGGGGCTAATGAAAAACTGTTTTTT
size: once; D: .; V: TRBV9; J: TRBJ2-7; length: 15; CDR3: CASSVEGGGEHEQYF; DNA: TGTGCCAGCAGCGTAGAGGGAGGGGGCGAACACGAGCAGTACTTC
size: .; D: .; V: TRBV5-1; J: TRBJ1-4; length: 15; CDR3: CASSLEPHQPEKLFF; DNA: TGCGCCAGCAGCTTGGAGCCCCACCAACCCGAAAAACTGTTTTTT
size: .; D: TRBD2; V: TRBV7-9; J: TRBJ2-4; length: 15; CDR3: CASSRSGVEENIQYF; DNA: TGTGCCAGCAGCCGTAGCGGGGTGGAGGAAAACATTCAGTACTTC
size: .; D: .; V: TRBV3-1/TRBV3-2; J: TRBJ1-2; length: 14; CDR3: CASSQEAGLYGYTF; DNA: TGTGCCAGCAGCCAAGAGGCAGGCCTCTATGGCTACACCTTC
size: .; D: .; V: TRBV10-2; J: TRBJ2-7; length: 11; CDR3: CAAEGDSEQYF; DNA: TGCGCCGCGGAGGGTGACTCCGAGCAGTACTTC
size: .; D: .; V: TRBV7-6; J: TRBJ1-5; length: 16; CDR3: CAGSLSGGGVNQPQHF; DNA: TGTGCCGGCAGCCTGTCGGGAGGGGGAGTCAATCAGCCCCAGCATTTT
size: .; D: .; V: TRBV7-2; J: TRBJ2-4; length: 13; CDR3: CASSWGRKNIQYF; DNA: TGTGCCAGCAGCTGGGGACGGAAAAACATTCAGTACTTC
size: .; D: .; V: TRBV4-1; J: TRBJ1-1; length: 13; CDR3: CASSQRAAAGAFF; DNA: TGCGCCAGCAGCCAGAGGGCAGCGGCTGGAGCTTTCTTT
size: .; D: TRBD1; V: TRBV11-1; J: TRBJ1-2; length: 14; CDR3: CASSSGAGGYGYTF; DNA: TGTGCCAGCAGCTCGGGGGCAGGGGGCTATGGCTACACCTTC
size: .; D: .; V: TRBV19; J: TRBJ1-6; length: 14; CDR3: CASRVARDNSPLHF; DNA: TGTGCCAGTAGGGTAGCGCGAGATAATTCACCCCTCCACTTT
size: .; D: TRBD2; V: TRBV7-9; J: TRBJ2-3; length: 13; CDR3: CASITSGTDTQYF; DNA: TGTGCCAGCATTACTAGCGGCACAGATACGCAGTATTTT
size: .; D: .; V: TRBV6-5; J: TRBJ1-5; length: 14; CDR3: CASREDSPRQPQHF; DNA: TGTGCCAGCAGGGAGGACAGCCCTAGGCAGCCCCAGCATTTT
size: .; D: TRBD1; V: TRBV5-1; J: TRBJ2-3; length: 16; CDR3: CASSIQGASSGDTQYF; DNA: TGCGCCAGCAGCATCCAGGGGGCGTCGTCCGGAGATACGCAGTATTTT
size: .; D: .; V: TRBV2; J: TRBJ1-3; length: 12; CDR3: CASSESGNTIYF; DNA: TGTGCCAGCAGTGAATCGGGGAACACCATATATTTT
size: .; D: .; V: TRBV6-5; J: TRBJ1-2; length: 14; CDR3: CASSYSWAGDGYTF; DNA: TGTGCCAGCAGTTACTCCTGGGCGGGGGATGGCTACACCTTC
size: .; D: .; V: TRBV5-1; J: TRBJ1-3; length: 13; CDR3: CASSVERGNTIYF; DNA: TGCGCCAGCAGCGTGGAGCGGGGAAACACCATATATTTT
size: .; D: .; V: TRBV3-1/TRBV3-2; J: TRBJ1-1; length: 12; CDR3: CASSQAGTEAFF; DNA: TGTGCCAGCAGCCAAGCAGGCACTGAAGCTTTCTTT
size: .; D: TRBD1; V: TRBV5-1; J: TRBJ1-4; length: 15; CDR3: CASSGQGAANEKLFF; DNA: TGCGCCAGCTCCGGACAGGGGGCGGCTAATGAAAAACTGTTTTTT
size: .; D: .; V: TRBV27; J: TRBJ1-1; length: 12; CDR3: CASSLSGNEAFF; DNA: TGTGCCAGCAGTTTATCGGGGAATGAAGCTTTCTTT
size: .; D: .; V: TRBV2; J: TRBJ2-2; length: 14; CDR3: CASSKAVRTGELFF; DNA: TGTGCCAGCAGTAAGGCCGTACGGACCGGGGAGCTGTTTTTT
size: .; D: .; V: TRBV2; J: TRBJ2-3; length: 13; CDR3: CASSPPGADTQYF; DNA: TGTGCCAGCAGCCCCCCCGGAGCAGATACGCAGTATTTT
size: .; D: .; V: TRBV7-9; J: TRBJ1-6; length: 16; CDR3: CASYRAGSSYNSPLHF; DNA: TGTGCCAGCTACAGGGCGGGTAGCTCCTATAATTCACCCCTCCACTTT
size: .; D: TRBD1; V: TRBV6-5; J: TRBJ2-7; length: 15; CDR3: CASSYVAGGSYEQYF; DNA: TGTGCCAGCAGTTATGTGGCAGGGGGCTCCTACGAGCAGTACTTC
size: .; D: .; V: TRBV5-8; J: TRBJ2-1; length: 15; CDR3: CASSSGTRLQHEQFF; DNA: TGTGCCAGCAGCTCCGGGACACGGTTACAACATGAGCAGTTCTTC
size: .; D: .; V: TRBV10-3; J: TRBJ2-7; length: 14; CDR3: CATCSGAPTYEQYF; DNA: TGTGCCACCTGTTCGGGGGCGCCTACCTACGAGCAGTACTTC
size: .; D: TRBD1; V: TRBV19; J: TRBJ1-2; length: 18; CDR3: CASSMDIYRDRANYGYTF; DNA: TGTGCCAGTAGTATGGATATATACCGGGACAGGGCTAACTATGGCTACACCTTC
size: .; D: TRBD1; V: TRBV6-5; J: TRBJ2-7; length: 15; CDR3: CASRRDRTFSYEQYF; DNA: TGTGCCAGCAGGAGGGACAGGACCTTCTCCTACGAGCAGTACTTC
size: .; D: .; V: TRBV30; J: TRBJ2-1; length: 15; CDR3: CAWKEGSGEYNEQFF; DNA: TGTGCCTGGAAGGAGGGGTCGGGGGAATACAATGAGCAGTTCTTC
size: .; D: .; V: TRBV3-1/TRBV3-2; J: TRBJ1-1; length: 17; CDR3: CASSLRLSGQMNTEAFF; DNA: TGTGCCAGCAGCCTCCGACTCTCCGGACAGATGAACACTGAAGCTTTCTTT
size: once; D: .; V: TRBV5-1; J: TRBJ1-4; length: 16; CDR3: CASSPVQTRANEKLFF; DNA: TGCGCCAGCAGCCCCGTCCAAACTCGGGCTAATGAAAAACTGTTTTTT
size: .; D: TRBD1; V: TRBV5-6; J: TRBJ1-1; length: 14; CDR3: CASSWDRDDSEAFF; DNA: TGTGCCAGCAGCTGGGACAGGGACGACTCTGAAGCTTTCTTT
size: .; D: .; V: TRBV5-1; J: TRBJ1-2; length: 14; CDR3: CASTPPGSGSGYTF; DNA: TGCGCCAGCACTCCCCCGGGCAGTGGATCTGGCTACACCTTC